Below, 22 T cell receptor beta chains from the same sample are listed, as sequenced in a study of glioma-infiltrating T cells after dendritic cell vaccination. Time point: after dendritic cell vaccination, including at tumor progression/relapse. Measured with immunoSEQ multiplex PCR; TCRdb has only the in-frame clones, and not every one. The data contain fewer than 85,000 clones, around nine tenths of them singletons. The sequencing used blood, collected after dendritic cell vaccination. Receptor source: a human donor with glioblastoma.

The chain is built from TRBV6-1 and TRBJ2-3, with 7 bases lining up with TRBD2. There are 18 residues in the CDR3. Trimming took 1 base from V and 6 from J; bases not matched to a gene: 16. CDR1 MNHNS and CDR2 SASEGT come from the germline V gene. The CDR3 sequence: CASSEGTPGLAVRDTQYF. CDR3 nucleotides: TGTGCCAGCAGTGAAGGGACCCCCGGGCTAGCGGTTAGGGATACGCAGTATTTT.

J is TRBJ2-5 and V is TRBV18, with D unresolved. The CDR3 spans 12 residues. Trimming removed 5 bases from V and 0 bases from J, with 4 bases in between. Germline CDR1 reads KGHSH; CDR2 reads LQKENI. The CDR3 loop is CASSSYQETQYF. CDR3 sequence (DNA): TGTGCCAGCTCATCGTACCAAGAGACCCAGTACTTC.

The chain couples TRBV4-2 to TRBJ2-1, with D tentatively TRBD1 (6 bases). This CDR3 is 15 amino acids long. CDR1 is LGHNA, CDR2 YNFKEQ, per germline. V was trimmed by 1 base and J by 9 bases, leaving 16 bases between them. As DNA, the CDR3 is TGTGCCAGCAGCCAAGCCCAGGGGACCTATGGTGAGCAGTTCTTC. Translating gives CASSQAQGTYGEQFF.

The chain combines TRBV12-5 with TRBJ2-5; 7 nucleotides line up with TRBD2. CDR1 and CDR2 from the germline V gene are LGHNT and FRNRAP. V gave up 7 bases and J gave up 5 bases; unmatched junction bases: 7. The CDR3 is made up of 13 amino acids. CDR3 amino acids: CASVGGEEETQYF. The CDR3 bases are TGTGCTAGTGTGGGGGGGGAGGAGGAGACCCAGTACTTC.

V usage is TRBV7-2 and J usage is TRBJ1-2; possibly TRBD1 for D (6 bases). CDR1 is SGHTA and CDR2 is FQGNSA in the germline V gene. V was clipped by 1 base and J by 0 bases, with 15 bases between them. CDR3 length: 17 residues. CDR3 nucleotide sequence: TGTGCCAGCAGCTTAGGAGACAGGTTAGCCTCTAACTATGGCTACACCTTC. This translates into CASSLGDRLASNYGYTF.

The rearrangement joins TRBV5-4 to TRBJ2-1; maybe TRBD1 (6 bases). The V gene lost 4 bases and the J gene lost 7 bases, with 21 bases spanning the gap. This CDR3 has 16 amino acids. Germline assignment: CDR1 SGHNT and CDR2 YYREEE (reference sequence). CDR3 in amino acids: CASSPSTGYLGNEQFF. In DNA form, the CDR3 reads TGTGCCAGCAGCCCCTCAACAGGGTACCTGGGAAATGAGCAGTTCTTC.

V usage is TRBV5-1 and J usage is TRBJ1-6; TRBD1 agrees at 8 bases. Germline V CDR1 and CDR2: SGHRS, YFSETQ. CDR3 length equals 15 residues. The trim removed 3 bases at V and 7 bases at J, leaving 6 bases unmatched. The CDR3 coding sequence is TGCGCCAGCAGCTCCGGGGACAGGCTCAATTCACCCCTCCACTTT. It codes for CASSSGDRLNSPLHF.

CDR3 protein: CSVDVAGGNYGYTF. CDR3 nucleotides: TGCAGCGTTGATGTGGCAGGGGGAAACTATGGCTACACCTTC. The J gene is TRBJ1-2, the V gene TRBV29-1, with 7 bases aligning to TRBD1. The length of the CDR3 is 14 residues. Germline loops: CDR1 SQVTM, CDR2 ANQGSEA. After removal of 3 bases from V and 2 bases from J, the junction contained 6 bases not matched to a gene.

The sample holds a few counts of this clone. The chain links TRBV11-3 to TRBJ2-7; D perhaps matches TRBD1 (6 bases). V lost 2 bases to trimming and J lost 2 bases, with 10 bases between them. The CDR3 runs 14 residues. In germline, CDR1 is SGHNT, CDR2 YENEEA. The CDR3 sequence is CASSLRAGAYEQYF. The CDR3 DNA sequence: TGTGCCAGCAGCTTACGGGCAGGGGCCTACGAGCAGTACTTC.

The chain joins TRBV5-6 to TRBJ2-6; unclear D gene. The germline V gene encodes CDR1 SGHDT and CDR2 YYEEEE. V dropped 2 bases and J dropped 0 bases, with 12 bases sitting between them. The CDR3 sequence is 17 residues long. In DNA, the CDR3 is TGTGCCAGCAGCTTCACTACCGGGTCCTCTGGGGCCAACGTCCTGACTTTC. Its translation: CASSFTTGSSGANVLTF.

CDR3 sequence (DNA): TGCGCCAGCAGTCAACCGGGAGCGGGAAGCACAGATACGCAGTATTTT. This codes for CASSQPGAGSTDTQYF. V is TRBV23-1 and J is TRBJ2-3, with TRBD2 matching 7 bases. TRBV23-1 qualifies as an ORF whose function is uncertain. V was clipped by 2 bases and J by 0 bases; unmatched bases: 5. The CDR3 has 16 amino acids.

The chain is built from TRBV27 and TRBJ2-1; weak D call: TRBD2 (6 bases). CDR3 length: 12 amino acids. V shed 8 bases and J shed 12 bases, with 17 bases lying between them. Germline-derived CDR1 and CDR2 are MNHEY and SMNVEV (reference sequence). As DNA, the CDR3 is TGTGCCAGCGCCACATCGGGGGTTCGGCAGTTCTTC. It codes for CASATSGVRQFF.

For the CDR3, the DNA is TGCGCCAGCAGCTCGAGCGGGGGTGGCTCTGGGGCCAACGTCCTGACTTTC. It yields the protein CASSSSGGGSGANVLTF. This chain uses TRBV5-1 with TRBJ2-6; TRBD2 matches 8 bases. J gave up 0 bases and V 3 bases, and 5 bases lay outside the gene matches. The CDR3 has 17 residues. Germline-derived CDR1 and CDR2 are SGHRS and YFSETQ.

V is TRBV6-6 and J is TRBJ1-5, with 7 bases fitting TRBD1. Unmatched junction bases numbered 9, after V lost 0 bases and J lost 7 bases. Germline values: CDR1 MNHNY, CDR2 SVGAGI (reference sequence). This CDR3 region has 16 residues. The CDR3 reads CASSYSGDRGRQPQHF. The CDR3 DNA reads as TGTGCCAGCAGTTACTCTGGGGACAGAGGTCGGCAGCCCCAGCATTTT.

This sequence joins TRBV5-1 and TRBJ2-5, with TRBD2 matching 10 bases. The germline gives CDR1 SGHRS, CDR2 YFSETQ. The CDR3 spans 15 residues. V was clipped by 1 base and J by 3 bases; unmatched bases: 3. The CDR3 here is CASSLFLAGEETQYF. The CDR3 coding sequence is TGCGCCAGCAGCTTGTTCCTAGCGGGAGAAGAGACCCAGTACTTC.

This clone is a singleton in its sample. The chain combines TRBV10-3 with TRBJ2-2; 8 nucleotides match TRBD2. Germline CDR1 and CDR2: ENHRY and SYGVKD. The CDR3 extends over 15 amino acids. The J segment lost 5 bases and the V segment lost 3 bases, leaving 5 bases of the junction unmatched. CDR3 bases: TGTGCCATCAGTGAAACGGGGGGGAAAACCGGGGAGCTGTTTTTT. Translated: CAISETGGKTGELFF.

The chain couples TRBV11-2 to TRBJ2-1; the D gene is possibly TRBD1 (5 bases). V was shortened by 0 bases and J by 7 bases, with 19 bases between the two germline ends. The germline CDR1 and CDR2 sequences are SGHAT and FQNNGV. The CDR3 contains 17 residues. The chain's CDR3 is CASSLDSGWAGNNEQFF. The CDR3 nucleotides read TGTGCCAGCAGCTTAGATTCCGGGTGGGCAGGGAATAATGAGCAGTTCTTC.

The J gene is TRBJ1-5, the V gene TRBV6-5; unclear D gene. The CDR3 runs 15 residues. Germline CDR1 is MNHEY and CDR2 is SVGAGI. Deletions cut 4 bases from V and 7 bases from J, with 17 bases between. The CDR3: CASSSLGPGRQPQHF. The CDR3, as DNA: TGTGCCAGCAGTTCACTCGGGCCGGGGAGGCAGCCCCAGCATTTT.

This chain connects TRBV6-1 to TRBJ1-2; 9 bases agree with TRBD1. Germline V gene sequence: CDR1 MNHNS, CDR2 SASEGT. The CDR3 length is 14 residues. Trimming cost V 7 bases and J 8 bases; bases outside gene matches: 11. The CDR3 DNA follows: TGTGCCAGCACCCCTGGGGACAGGGCGGGGGGCTACACCTTC. Its translation is CASTPGDRAGGYTF.

The genes are TRBV7-8 and TRBJ1-2, with TRBD1 matching over 7 bases. This CDR3 is 16 amino acids long. Germline V CDR1 and CDR2: SGHVS, FQNEAQ. The J segment lost 3 bases and the V segment lost 3 bases, leaving 10 bases of the junction unmatched. This CDR3 is CASSFTYRGSDYGYTF. CDR3 sequence (DNA): TGTGCCAGCAGCTTTACGTACAGGGGAAGTGACTATGGCTACACCTTC.

This clone was picked up a small number of times. The CDR3 DNA is TGTGCCAGCAGCTTCGGACTCGGGGGTAGTGGAAACACCATATATTTT. It encodes CASSFGLGGSGNTIYF. The rearrangement uses TRBV7-2 and TRBJ1-3, with D possibly being TRBD1 (5 bases). Germline V CDR1 and CDR2: SGHTA, FQGNSA. V dropped 3 bases and J dropped 3 bases, with 15 bases sitting between them. The CDR3 contains 16 residues.

The chain recombines TRBV9 with TRBJ2-7, with TRBD1 identical over 9 bases. The germline V gene has CDR1 SGDLS and CDR2 YYNGEE. V gave up 1 base and J gave up 6 bases; unmatched junction bases: 2. The CDR3 runs to 13 residues. The CDR3 reads CASSVTGGFEQYF. The CDR3 region has the DNA TGTGCCAGCAGCGTAACAGGGGGCTTCGAGCAGTACTTC.